The 11 T cell receptor beta chains reported below all come from one sample, sequenced in a study of blood T cells in healthy people across ages. With a J-beta primer mix and a sample-barcoded 5' primer, a second PCR ran roughly 6 to 11 cycles. TCRdb recomputed calls from the 5' RACE reads with MiXCR, one row per CDR3 protein. In the table there are nearly 1 million distinct CDR3 sequences, roughly 50% of which are singletons. Material: blood. The receptor source for this set is an older woman in good health.

With respect to this clonotype: Relative to the germline gene, one junction end is altered; a read error may explain this. In nucleotides, the CDR3 is TGTGCCAGCAGCGCTCAAGCGGGAGTTAGGACAGATGCGCAGTATTTT. This sequence encodes CASSAQAGVRTDAQYF. The chain joins TRBV4-2 to TRBJ2-3, with TRBD2 matching 8 bases. Germline CDR1 is LGHNA and CDR2 is YNFKEQ. The CDR3 runs 16 residues.

The table lists this clonotype with many counts. This sequence joins TRBV20-1 and TRBJ2-7; possible D gene TRBD1, 5 bases. Germline values: CDR1 DFQATT, CDR2 SNEGSKA (reference sequence). The CDR3 covers 15 residues. V was trimmed by 0 bases and J by 1 base, leaving 13 bases between them. The CDR3 coding sequence is TGCAGTGCTAGAGATTTAGGAGACAGTTCCTACGAGCAGTACTTC. It specifies CSARDLGDSSYEQYF.

The chain has TRBV20-1 and TRBJ2-7, with unresolved D. From germline, CDR1 is DFQATT and CDR2 SNEGSKA (reference sequence). This CDR3 has 11 residues. V lost 3 bases and J 4 bases, leaving 7 bases between the germline ends. The CDR3 spells CSASGGYEQYF. As DNA, the CDR3 is TGCAGTGCTAGCGGCGGATACGAGCAGTACTTC.

The chain couples TRBV4-1 to TRBJ2-7, with D possibly being TRBD2 (6 bases). Trimming took off 4 bases at V and 1 base at J, with 14 bases between the two ends. The CDR3 runs to 15 residues. CDR1 is MGHRA, CDR2 YSYEKL, per germline. The CDR3 protein is CASSRPSEPSYEQYF. Here the CDR3 DNA reads TGCGCCAGCAGCCGGCCTAGCGAACCGTCCTACGAGCAGTACTTC.

Comments on this clonotype: A much more abundant neighbour one base away suggests this may be a read error. CDR3 bases: TGTGCCAGCAGTGAGTCGAGGCGGGAGGAGATAGATGCGCAGTATTTT. This sequence encodes CASSESRREEIDAQYF. V gene TRBV6-4 combines with J gene TRBJ2-3; TRBD2 matches at 8 bases. CDR1 is MRHNA, CDR2 SNTAGT, per germline. This CDR3 is built from 16 residues.

This clonotype has a handful of counts. The chain links TRBV29-1 to TRBJ2-3; D may match TRBD1 or TRBD2 (7 bases each). The CDR3 extends over 17 amino acids. Deletions cut 5 bases from V and 3 bases from J, with 24 bases between. In germline, CDR1 is SQVTM, CDR2 ANQGSEA. CDR3 DNA: TGCAGCGTTTTGAGGGGGCTGGGCGGGAGAGCGACAGATACGCAGTATTTT. It specifies CSVLRGLGGRATDTQYF.

A few counts support this clonotype. V is TRBV29-1 and J is TRBJ1-2; 7 bases are a match to TRBD1. This CDR3 has 11 amino acids. The ends lost 7 bases at V and 7 bases at J; junction bases unmatched: 6. Germline-derived CDR1 and CDR2 are SQVTM and ANQGSEA. In nucleotides, the CDR3 is TGCAGCGCTCAACAGGGGACTGGCTACACCTTC. Translation: CSAQQGTGYTF.

V gene TRBV6-2 or TRBV6-3 combines with J gene TRBJ2-3, with 8 bases lining up with TRBD1. Germline V CDR1 and CDR2: MNHEY, SVGEGT. The CDR3 covers 15 residues. The V and J ends lost 2 bases and 6 bases, in that order; junction bases with no gene match: 7. CDR3 region: CASSYRQGALDTQYF. CDR3 in DNA: TGTGCCAGCAGTTACCGGCAGGGGGCGCTTGATACGCAGTATTTT.

Details on this clonotype: A clone one base away is much larger, so this may be a read error. V and J are TRBV30 and TRBJ2-7, with D possibly matching TRBD1 (5 bases). Trimming stripped 5 bases from V and 3 bases from J, with 8 bases between. The length of the CDR3 is 11 residues. Per germline, CDR1 GTSNPN and CDR2 SVGIG (reference sequence). CDR3 amino acids: CAWGHSYEQYF. For the CDR3, the DNA is TGTGCCTGGGGACATAGCTACGAGCAGTACTTC.

The chain combines TRBV20-1 with TRBJ2-7; D unclear. V was pared by 5 bases and J by 3 bases, with 14 bases between. The CDR3 extends over 13 amino acids. Per the germline V gene, CDR1 is DFQATT and CDR2 is SNEGSKA (reference sequence). In nucleotides, the CDR3 is TGCAGTGCTCCCCCCCTGGGTTACTACGAGCAGTACTTC. As protein: CSAPPLGYYEQYF.

CDR3 sequence: CSAPTRMGNEQFF. The CDR3 bases are TGCAGTGCCCCAACCCGGATGGGCAATGAGCAGTTCTTC. This chain connects TRBV20-1 to TRBJ2-1; D is unresolved. The germline gives CDR1 DFQATT, CDR2 SNEGSKA (reference sequence). The CDR3 length is 13 residues. Trimming removed 6 bases from V and 6 bases from J, with 15 bases in between.